One sample yielded the 6 T cell receptor beta chains listed below, sequenced in a study of metastatic and nonmetastatic thyroid tumors. With MiXCR, TCRdb reprocessed the PCR reads. Of just over 70,000 clones listed, less than 20% are singletons. Every patient underwent thyroid surgery untreated. Sample: blood. The receptors derive from a female donor with papillary thyroid cancer or a benign thyroid nodule (not recorded which). Some clones in this sample may be carry-over from other donors' samples.

The CDR3 protein is CAADDRGVDEAFF. CDR3 nucleotide sequence: TGTGCCGCCGACGACAGGGGAGTCGATGAAGCTTTCTTT. The chain combines TRBV7-9 with TRBJ1-1, with 8 bases that match TRBD1. The CDR3 runs 13 residues. Trimming at V came to 11 bases and at J to 7 bases, leaving 12 bases not matched to a gene. CDR1 is SEHNR and CDR2 is FQNEAQ in the germline V gene (reference sequence).

This clone has at least ten counts. The gene calls are TRBV20-1 and TRBJ1-1, with D tentatively TRBD1 (6 bases). Trimming took 3 bases from V and 1 from J, leaving 15 bases between them. CDR3 length: 15 amino acids. Germline loops: CDR1 DFQATT, CDR2 SNEGSKA (reference sequence). CDR3 nucleotide sequence: TGCAGTGCTAGTGGGGGCCTCAAGGGGAACACTGAAGCTTTCTTT. It translates to CSASGGLKGNTEAFF.

This clone appeared once. The chain links TRBV11-2 to TRBJ2-7; tentatively, D is TRBD1 (6 bases). Per germline, CDR1 SGHAT and CDR2 FQNNGV. The CDR3 consists of 15 residues. The V and J ends lost 5 bases and 4 bases respectively, with 18 bases between them. The CDR3 reads CASSGIRDKPYEQYF. For the CDR3, the DNA is TGTGCCAGCAGCGGCATTCGGGACAAACCTTACGAGCAGTACTTC.

This clone occurred many times. The chain carries TRBV6-4 and TRBJ2-2, with D uncertain. Germline CDR1 MRHNA, CDR2 SNTAGT. Trimming pared 0 bases from V and 3 bases from J, leaving 8 bases between. This CDR3 spans 15 amino acids. CDR3 nucleotide sequence: TGTGCCAGCAGTGACTCGAGTATTGACACCGGGGAGCTGTTTTTT. Its protein product is CASSDSSIDTGELFF.

This clone was seen at least ten times. The chain recombines TRBV5-1 with TRBJ2-7, with D maybe TRBD1 (5 bases). There are 14 residues in the CDR3. Deletions cut 2 bases from V and 4 bases from J, with 13 bases between. The germline V gene has CDR1 SGHRS and CDR2 YFSETQ. The CDR3, as DNA: TGCGCCAGCAGCTTTGGCCCAGGGCTGTACGAGCAGTACTTC. It encodes CASSFGPGLYEQYF. Complete variable domain (other parts from reference TRBV5-1 and TRBJ2-7): KAGVTQTPRYLIKTRGQQVTLSCSPISGHRSVSWYQQTPGQGLQFLFEYFSETQRNKGNFPGRFSGRQFSNSRSEMNVSTLELGDSALYLCASSFGPGLYEQYFGPGTRLTVT.

The V and J genes are TRBV7-9 and TRBJ2-7; D possibly corresponds to TRBD2 (5 bases). The CDR3 consists of 14 residues. V lost 4 bases to trimming and J lost 3 bases, with 13 bases between them. In germline, CDR1 is SEHNR, CDR2 FQNEAQ (reference sequence). CDR3 loop: CASSSARGFYEQYF. The CDR3 DNA is TGTGCCAGCAGCTCCGCCCGAGGGTTCTACGAGCAGTACTTC.